What follows are 23 T cell receptor beta chains derived from one specimen sequenced in a study of CD8 T cells in Susac syndrome. Reverse transcription used roughly 0.45 to 1 ug RNA and random hexamers. TCRdb reanalysed the immunoSEQ multiplex PCR reads using MiXCR and keeps one entry per CDR3 protein. The table shows about 210,000 distinct CDR3 sequences, with about 95% occurring only once. The sequencing input was CD4+ T cells from PBMCs. The receptors originated from a human donor with multiple sclerosis.

This clonotype was seen a single time. The chain links TRBV28 to TRBJ1-1, with D perhaps TRBD1 (6 bases). The germline CDR1 and CDR2 sequences are MDHEN and SYDVKM. This CDR3 spans 14 amino acids. The ends were cut back, 2 bases at V and 1 base at J, with 8 bases in the middle. CDR3 loop: CASSLTGRNTEAFF. The CDR3 DNA sequence: TGTGCCAGCAGTTTAACAGGGAGGAACACTGAAGCTTTCTTT.

The chain has TRBV29-1 and TRBJ1-2, with no clear D. V was cut by 4 bases and J by 5 bases, with 14 bases left in between. The CDR3 extends over 13 amino acids. Per germline, CDR1 SQVTM and CDR2 ANQGSEA. CDR3 DNA sequence: TGCAGCGTTGGGCGATCTGATTCTTATGGCTACACCTTC. This translates into CSVGRSDSYGYTF.

The chain employs TRBV20-1 and TRBJ1-4; 9 positions match TRBD1. Germline trimming cut 5 bases from V and 0 bases from J; bases unmatched to any gene: 4. Germline lookup yields CDR1 DFQATT and CDR2 SNEGSKA (reference sequence). The CDR3 is 15 residues long. As DNA, the CDR3 is TGCAGTGCTCCGGACAGGGGTGCAACTAATGAAAAACTGTTTTTT. It is translated as CSAPDRGATNEKLFF.

The chain combines TRBV29-1 with TRBJ1-2; D is undetermined. The CDR3 runs to 12 residues. Germline CDR1 is SQVTM and CDR2 is ANQGSEA. V was clipped by 3 bases and J by 4 bases, with 9 bases between them. DNA for the CDR3: TGCAGCGTTGAGGGGAGAACCTATGGCTACACCTTC. This codes for CSVEGRTYGYTF.

The gene calls are TRBV28 and TRBJ2-7; the D gene could be TRBD1 or TRBD2 (5 bases each). Germline V gives CDR1 MDHEN, CDR2 SYDVKM. V dropped 5 bases and J dropped 2 bases, with 13 bases sitting between them. This CDR3 comprises 14 residues. CDR3 nucleotides: TGTGCCAGCAGTGGACGGGACGGACCCTACGAGCAGTACTTC. This sequence encodes CASSGRDGPYEQYF. The full variable domain, its missing parts supplied by reference TRBV28 and TRBJ2-7, is DVKVTQSSRYLVKRTGEKVFLECVQDMDHENMFWYRQDPGLGLRLIYFSYDVKMKEKGDIPEGYSVSREKKERFSLILESASTNQTSMYLCASSGRDGPYEQYFGPGTRLTVT.

This chain joins TRBV27 and TRBJ2-7; maybe TRBD2 (6 bases). Germline CDR1 reads MNHEY; CDR2 reads SMNVEV (reference sequence). The ends were cut back, 5 bases at V and 2 bases at J, with 16 bases in the middle. The CDR3 has 15 residues. The CDR3 nucleotides are TGTGCCAGCAGTCTTTTCCGAGGGAGGACCTACGAGCAGTACTTC. It specifies CASSLFRGRTYEQYF.

This rearrangement joins TRBV29-1 to TRBJ1-2; D gene uncertain. Trimming pared 5 bases from V and 4 bases from J, leaving 8 bases between. The germline CDR1 and CDR2 sequences are SQVTM and ANQGSEA. The CDR3 contains 11 residues. The CDR3 loop reads CSVMEAYGYTF. CDR3 nucleotide sequence: TGCAGCGTTATGGAGGCCTATGGCTACACCTTC.

The CDR3 loop is CASSLTPTRDNEQFF. In nucleotides, the CDR3 is TGTGCCAGCTCCCTGACCCCTACTAGGGACAATGAGCAGTTCTTC. The J gene is TRBJ2-1, the V gene TRBV18; TRBD2 might be the D (5 bases). Germline V gene data show CDR1 as KGHSH and CDR2 as LQKENI. V was shortened by 6 bases and J by 5 bases, with 17 bases between the two germline ends. This CDR3 comprises 15 residues.

This rearrangement joins TRBV5-1 to TRBJ1-2; no definite D call. CDR3 length equals 13 residues. Per the germline V gene, CDR1 is SGHRS and CDR2 is YFSETQ. Deletions cut 3 bases from V and 8 bases from J, with 14 bases between. For the CDR3, the DNA is TGCGCCAGCAGCTGGGGAGAGCTAAGAGGCTACACCTTC. As protein: CASSWGELRGYTF.

V gene TRBV2 combines with J gene TRBJ2-5; D not resolved. The CDR3 is made up of 14 amino acids. Trimming pared 6 bases from V and 5 bases from J, leaving 16 bases between. Germline V gives CDR1 SNHLY, CDR2 FYNNEI. CDR3 DNA sequence: TGTGCCAGCAGCCAGAACGTAATTGCGGAGACCCAGTACTTC. Translation: CASSQNVIAETQYF.

This clonotype was recorded once. This chain connects TRBV9 to TRBJ1-4; no reliable D call. Germline-derived CDR1 and CDR2 are SGDLS and YYNGEE. V was cut by 0 bases and J by 0 bases, with 9 bases left in between. This CDR3 comprises 16 residues. For the CDR3, the DNA is TGTGCCAGCAGCGTAGACCCAGGTACAACTAATGAAAAACTGTTTTTT. It encodes CASSVDPGTTNEKLFF. Based on the CDR3 plus reference TRBV9 and TRBJ1-4, the full variable domain is DSGVTQTPKHLITATGQRVTLRCSPRSGDLSVYWYQQSLDQGLQFLIQYYNGEERAKGNILERFSAQQFPDLHSELNLSSLELGDSALYFCASSVDPGTTNEKLFFGSGTQLSVL.

The V call is TRBV21-1, the J call TRBJ1-2. TRBV21-1 counts as a pseudogene. The CDR3 is 13 amino acids. Here the CDR3 reads CASTRGADYGYTF. DNA for the CDR3: TGTGCCAGCACCAGAGGAGCCGACTATGGCTACACCTTC.

The J gene is TRBJ2-2, the V gene TRBV29-1; 9 bases map to TRBD2. The CDR3 is 15 amino acids. After removal of 7 bases from V and 13 bases from J, the junction contained 19 bases not matched to a gene. Germline V gene data show CDR1 as SQVTM and CDR2 as ANQGSEA. DNA for the CDR3: TGCAGCGCCGGTATGGGCGGGACTAGCCGTCTTGTGCTGTTTTTT. Residues: CSAGMGGTSRLVLFF.

The count of this clonotype is one. The V gene is TRBV29-1, the J gene TRBJ1-2; 10 nucleotides match TRBD1. The CDR3 sequence is 15 residues long. Losses at the gene ends were 8 bases for V and 6 bases for J; bases not matched to a gene: 15. In germline, CDR1 is SQVTM, CDR2 ANQGSEA. The CDR3 sequence is CSTRQGARTLDGYTF. Here the CDR3 DNA reads TGCAGCACTCGACAGGGGGCGAGGACCCTCGATGGCTACACCTTC.

In DNA form, the CDR3 reads TGCAGTGCCAGCGAGGGAGAGACCCAGTACTTC. Protein: CSASEGETQYF. The genes are TRBV20-1 and TRBJ2-5; possibly TRBD2 for D (5 bases). Germline assignment: CDR1 DFQATT and CDR2 SNEGSKA (reference sequence). Trimming pared 6 bases from V and 4 bases from J, leaving 9 bases between. The CDR3 spans 11 residues.

The chain couples TRBV5-6 to TRBJ1-5; maybe TRBD1 (5 bases). This CDR3 is built from 14 residues. The V and J ends lost 2 bases and 1 base respectively, with 7 bases between them. CDR1 and CDR2 from the germline V gene are SGHDT and YYEEEE. The CDR3 loop is CASSFRASNQPQHF. As DNA, the CDR3 is TGTGCCAGCAGCTTCAGGGCAAGCAATCAGCCCCAGCATTTT.

This clonotype has only one observation. The chain combines TRBV24-1 with TRBJ2-2, with D possibly being TRBD1 (6 bases). This CDR3 spans 12 amino acids. The germline CDR1 and CDR2 sequences are KGHDR and SFDVKD. V shed 10 bases and J shed 5 bases, with 10 bases lying between them. The CDR3 sequence: CATQGITGELFF. Here the CDR3 DNA reads TGTGCCACGCAGGGGATTACCGGGGAGCTGTTTTTT.

The V call is TRBV5-4, the J call TRBJ2-5; D gene ambiguous. The CDR3 runs to 13 residues. Germline CDR1 reads SGHNT; CDR2 reads YYREEE (reference sequence). V lost 0 bases and J 1 base, leaving 4 bases between the germline ends. In DNA, the CDR3 is TGTGCCAGCAGCTTGGCTGCCCAAGAGACCCAGTACTTC. Translation gives CASSLAAQETQYF.

This clonotype showed up just once. The CDR3 DNA reads as TGTGCCACCAGGGGACAGGGTACCGGGGAGCTGTTTTTT. Its translation is CATRGQGTGELFF. The genes are TRBV24-1 and TRBJ2-2, with 9 bases lining up with TRBD1. CDR1 KGHDR and CDR2 SFDVKD come from the germline V gene. The CDR3 loop spans 13 amino acids. With V trimmed by 7 bases and J by 5 bases, 1 base remained unmatched.

The V and J genes are TRBV20-1 and TRBJ2-7, with D maybe TRBD2 (5 bases). The germline V gene encodes CDR1 DFQATT and CDR2 SNEGSKA (reference sequence). This CDR3 has 16 amino acids. V dropped 2 bases and J dropped 2 bases, with 19 bases sitting between them. CDR3: CSARSSEGRAAYEQYF. The DNA for the CDR3 is TGCAGTGCTAGATCTTCCGAAGGGCGGGCTGCCTACGAGCAGTACTTC.

V gene TRBV30 combines with J gene TRBJ2-7, with 9 bases fitting TRBD1. The trim removed 7 bases at V and 3 bases at J, leaving 4 bases unmatched. Per the germline V gene, CDR1 is GTSNPN and CDR2 is SVGIG (reference sequence). CDR3 length equals 12 residues. The CDR3 DNA reads TGTGCCTTCCGGACAGGGGTCTACGAGCAGTACTTC. Its protein is CAFRTGVYEQYF.

This sequence joins TRBV20-1 and TRBJ2-7, with D unclear. Trimming took 0 bases from V and 4 from J, leaving 16 bases between them. This CDR3 region has 15 residues. Germline V gene lookup returns CDR1 DFQATT and CDR2 SNEGSKA (reference sequence). The chain's CDR3 is CSARDPAPTRYEQYF. In DNA form, the CDR3 reads TGCAGTGCTAGAGATCCAGCACCTACTCGTTACGAGCAGTACTTC.

The chain links TRBV24-1 to TRBJ2-1, with a weak D call TRBD1 (6 bases). The V end was cut by 4 bases, the J end by 3 bases, with 12 bases between. Germline-derived CDR1 and CDR2 are KGHDR and SFDVKD. This CDR3 comprises 15 residues. The CDR3 DNA reads as TGTGCCACCAGTGACCGGGGACAAAACTACAATGAGCAGTTCTTC. It translates to CATSDRGQNYNEQFF.